These 12 T cell receptor beta chains were sequenced from one sample in a study of tumor-infiltrating lymphocytes in primary liver carcinoma. Reverse transcription of roughly 0.45 ug total RNA with a constant-region primer produced TCR beta cDNA. Slightly modified ARM-PCR served as the procedure for the TCR beta libraries. These libraries came from three rounds of nested multiplex PCR. In the first two PCR rounds, TRBV1-TRBV30 forward primers were paired with a C-beta reverse primer, and each round lasted about 10 cycles. TCRdb recomputed calls from the multiplex PCR reads with MiXCR, one row per CDR3 protein. Of some 120,000 distinct CDR3 sequences detected, 64% appear once; the ten largest clones hold around 8.4%. Both RNA and DNA were isolated together from about 21-30 mg of bulk tissue that had not been sorted. The sample was liver tumor tissue from sampling region 3. Subset meaning: tumor region T3, left-lateral pole. These receptors all stem from a woman aged 55-75 years with primary liver carcinoma and hepatitis B virus infection.

As to this clonotype: Since a much larger clone is just one base distant, this may be a read error. This chain links TRBV29-1 with TRBJ1-3, with D possibly TRBD1 on 5 matching bases. Trimming stripped 5 bases from V and 0 bases from J, with 20 bases between. This CDR3 has 17 residues. Per germline, CDR1 SQVTM and CDR2 ANQGSEA. The DNA of the CDR3 is TGCAGCGTTCTTGGGGGTTTGGTGGGGGGCTCTGGAAACACCATATATTTT. Amino acid sequence: CSVLGGLVGGSGNTIYF.

As for this clonotype: Just one base apart from a much larger clone, this may be a read error. The V and J genes are TRBV4-1 and TRBJ2-3; D gene uncertain. Looked up from germline, CDR1 is MGHRA and CDR2 is YSYEKL. The CDR3 spans 15 residues. This chain's CDR3 is CASSLAQRNTDMQYF. The CDR3 DNA is TGCGCCAGCAGCCTGGCCCAGCGCAACACAGATATGCAGTATTTT.

As concerns this clonotype: A read error may explain this, as a much larger clone is one base away. The J gene is TRBJ2-5, the V gene TRBV12-3 or TRBV12-4; maybe TRBD2 (6 bases). The CDR3 consists of 13 residues. V was pared by 5 bases and J by 7 bases, with 14 bases between. In nucleotides, the CDR3 is TGTGCCAGCAGTCCTCGGCTGGGGGGGACCCAGTACTTC. Translated, it gives CASSPRLGGTQYF.

This clonotype was counted many times. This chain connects TRBV11-1 to TRBJ2-2, with 9 bases identical to TRBD2. Germline loops: CDR1 SGHAT, CDR2 FQDESV (reference sequence). V lost 5 bases, J lost 1 base, and 5 bases stayed unmatched. This CDR3 is built from 16 residues. The CDR3 loop is CASSAGTSWNTGELFF. The CDR3 bases are TGTGCCAGCAGCGCGGGGACTAGCTGGAACACCGGGGAGCTGTTTTTT.

This rearrangement joins TRBV20-1 to TRBJ2-5, with 9 positions matching TRBD2. Trimming cost V 4 bases and J 5 bases; bases outside gene matches: 5. Germline CDR1 is DFQATT and CDR2 is SNEGSKA (reference sequence). The CDR3 is made up of 13 amino acids. This CDR3 is CSAISGSLETQYF. CDR3 sequence (DNA): TGCAGTGCTATTAGCGGGAGTCTGGAGACCCAGTACTTC.

To note about this clonotype: The junction departs from germline at one end; a sequencing error may be responsible. The V and J genes are TRBV14 and TRBJ2-7, with D uncertain. The CDR3 is 14 amino acids. Germline V lookup: CDR1 SGHDN, CDR2 FVKESK. The CDR3 DNA reads TGTACGAGCAGCCGGGTCCTAAGCTCCTACAAGCAGTACTTC. As protein: CTSSRVLSSYKQYF.

This clonotype occurred many times. The genes are TRBV28 and TRBJ1-2; 9 bases align to TRBD1. Germline V gene sequence: CDR1 MDHEN, CDR2 SYDVKM. V lost 7 bases, J lost 3 bases, and 6 bases stayed unmatched. The CDR3 spans 14 residues. DNA of the CDR3: TGTGCCAGCAATCGACAGGGGGAAGACTATGGCTACACCTTC. Its translation is CASNRQGEDYGYTF.

A note on this clonotype: The CDR3 does not end in the conserved phenylalanine or tryptophan, so this is likely a read error. The gene calls are TRBV29-1 and TRBJ2-1; tentative D call: TRBD2 (5 bases). Germline V gene data show CDR1 as SQVTM and CDR2 as ANQGSEA. Trimming took off 3 bases at V and 4 bases at J, with 7 bases between the two ends. There are 12 residues in the CDR3. CDR3 loop: CSVDGVYNEQFI. CDR3 DNA sequence: TGCAGCGTTGACGGGGTATACAATGAGCAGTTCATC.

For this clonotype: It may be a read error: a sequence one base away is much more abundant. The V call is TRBV28, the J call TRBJ2-1; D remains unclear. The CDR3 spans 14 residues. The germline gives CDR1 MDHEN, CDR2 SYDVKM. CDR3 DNA sequence: TGTGTCAGCAGTCCACATCTAAGGTACAATGAGCAGTTCTTC. The encoded protein is CVSSPHLRYNEQFF.

As concerns this clonotype: Since a much larger clone is just one base distant, this may be a read error. V usage is TRBV29-1 and J usage is TRBJ1-1; D not certain. With 7 bases removed from V and 4 bases from J, the gap between germline ends came to 22 bases. This CDR3 comprises 15 residues. Germline CDR1 reads SQVTM; CDR2 reads ANQGSEA. The CDR3 nucleotides are TGCAGCGCCGGACGGACGGCCGGGGTGAGCACTGAAGCTTTCTTT. Translating it yields CSAGRTAGVSTEAFF.

The rearrangement uses TRBV5-1 and TRBJ1-2; tentatively, D is TRBD1 (5 bases). V lost 4 bases to trimming and J lost 4 bases, with 26 bases between them. CDR3 length: 18 amino acids. The germline V gene has CDR1 SGHRS and CDR2 YFSETQ. As DNA, the CDR3 is TGCGCCAGCAGCCCCGACCCCAGGGAAGGAAATGGGTTCTATGGCTACACCTTC. It codes for CASSPDPREGNGFYGYTF. Full variable domain (missing parts from reference TRBV5-1 and TRBJ1-2): KAGVTQTPRYLIKTRGQQVTLSCSPISGHRSVSWYQQTPGQGLQFLFEYFSETQRNKGNFPGRFSGRQFSNSRSEMNVSTLELGDSALYLCASSPDPREGNGFYGYTFGSGTRLTVV.

The rearrangement links TRBV7-9 to TRBJ2-7; D not certain. This CDR3 comprises 11 residues. CDR1 and CDR2 from the germline V gene are SEHNR and FQNEAQ (reference sequence). The CDR3 DNA is TGTGTTAGCAGCTCCTCCTACGAGCAGTACTTC. Translated: CVSSSSYEQYF.